This T cell receptor (beta chain) was recorded in a study of shared clonotypes between healthy human individuals. Each subset's genomic DNA was shared equally among a number of immunoSEQ plates. When replicate PCRs were run on sorted subsets, they used around 0.2 ug DNA, approximately 33,000 T cell genomes. TCRdb's table, derived via immunoSEQ multiplex PCR, lists solely in-frame clones and lacks some. Among about 360,000 clones listed, less than 85% were seen once. This CDR3 is 13 amino acids long. The germline CDR1 and CDR2 sequences are LNHDA and SQIVND (reference sequence). Trimming removed 4 bases from V and 2 bases from J, with 8 bases in between. Worth noting for this clone: Its target is not known.

Study results and limitations: The naive CD4 repertoires of a handful of donors were compared, and 5% to 6.5% of clonotypes were shared. There were few donors, and this limited the genetic and exposure-history diversity represented.

Specimen: memory CD4+ T cells sorted from blood. Documented subset: CD45RA-negative fraction. The TCR sequence derives from a man in his thirties or forties in good health. The J gene is TRBJ1-2, the V gene TRBV19, with no clear D. The CDR3 is CASSKSSNYGYTF. The DNA of the CDR3 is TGTGCCAGTAGTAAGTCTTCAAACTATGGCTACACCTTC.